These T cell receptor beta chains were read from a single sample in a study of OX40 agonist ivuxolimab in advanced cancers. Using immunoSEQ multiplex PCR, the repertoire was profiled, and TCRdb retains in-frame clones only, with some absent. The sample has approximately 59,000 clones, 70% to 90% seen once. The sample here was CD4+ or CD8+ T cells sorted from blood, taken in a trial of the OX40 agonist ivuxolimab. These receptors came from an adult with an advanced solid tumor such as melanoma, head and neck, liver or kidney cancer. Both conserved end residues are part of each CDR3. A D gene is named only where the DNA matches it firmly. The size of a clone is reported for some rows only, either as once, few or many, or as a class for expanded clones.

.	TRBV5-1	.	TRBJ2-7	CASRVASAYEQYF	TGCGCCAGCAGGGTGGCTAGCGCCTACGAGCAGTACTTC
.	TRBV29-1	.	TRBJ1-5	CSVGGTSNQPQHF	TGCAGCGTTGGAGGGACTAGCAATCAGCCCCAGCATTTT
.	TRBV5-1	TRBD2	TRBJ2-1	CASSISGSPFNEQFF	TGCGCCAGCAGCATTAGCGGGAGCCCTTTTAATGAGCAGTTCTTC
once	TRBV6-5	.	TRBJ2-7	CASSYNENPYEQYF	TGTGCCAGCAGTTACAATGAAAATCCCTACGAGCAGTACTTC
.	TRBV7-2	.	TRBJ2-2	CASSLLFDQRTKGTGELFF	TGTGCCAGCAGCTTACTCTTTGATCAGCGCACAAAGGGCACCGGGGAGCTGTTTTTT
.	TRBV7-3	.	TRBJ2-5	CASSSERRETQYF	TGTGCCAGCAGCTCTGAAAGAAGGGAGACCCAGTACTTC
.	TRBV28	.	TRBJ1-1	CASSLMGDQPREAFF	TGTGCCAGCAGTTTAATGGGGGACCAACCACGTGAAGCTTTCTTT
.	TRBV7-2	TRBD2	TRBJ2-7	CASSSKWPGLQTYEQYF	TGTGCCAGCAGCAGTAAGTGGCCGGGACTACAAACCTACGAGCAGTACTTC
once	TRBV19	.	TRBJ2-1	CASSIEWQGSGEQFF	TGTGCCAGTAGTATAGAATGGCAGGGAAGTGGTGAGCAGTTCTTC
.	TRBV12-2	.	TRBJ2-5	CASRLGCWGAPLQETQYF	TGTGCAAGTCGCTTAGGTTGTTGGGGGGCTCCCCTCCAAGAGACCCAGTACTTC
.	TRBV2	TRBD1	TRBJ1-1	CASRGYRGNTEAFF	TGTGCCAGCAGAGGGTACAGGGGGAACACTGAAGCTTTCTTT
.	TRBV10-3	TRBD2	TRBJ2-7	CAISVTSGSYEQYF	TGTGCCATCAGTGTTACTAGCGGGAGCTACGAGCAGTACTTC
.	TRBV4-3	.	TRBJ2-3	CASSQDPGQSDTQYF	TGCGCCAGCAGCCAAGATCCCGGACAGTCGGATACGCAGTATTTT
.	TRBV30	.	TRBJ2-3	CAWSNTDTQYF	TGTGCCTGGAGTAACACAGATACGCAGTATTTT
.	TRBV29-1	TRBD1	TRBJ2-5	CSVVLGGAETQYF	TGCAGCGTTGTATTAGGGGGCGCAGAGACCCAGTACTTC
.	TRBV10-2	TRBD1	TRBJ2-5	CASQNRDRGRWGQETQYF	TGCGCCAGCCAGAACCGGGACAGGGGGCGGTGGGGTCAAGAGACCCAGTACTTC
.	TRBV5-1	.	TRBJ2-2	CASSFTGNTGELFF	TGCGCCAGCAGCTTCACAGGGAACACCGGGGAGCTGTTTTTT
.	TRBV28	.	TRBJ1-2	CASSPSRANYGYTF	TGTGCCAGCAGTCCAAGCAGAGCTAACTATGGCTACACCTTC
.	TRBV5-6	TRBD1	TRBJ1-2	CASSPNRGHGYTF	TGTGCCAGCAGCCCCAACAGGGGGCATGGCTACACCTTC
.	TRBV4-1	TRBD1	TRBJ1-1	CASSPADRDATEAFF	TGCGCCAGCAGCCCTGCCGACAGGGACGCCACTGAAGCTTTCTTT
.	TRBV10-3	TRBD1	TRBJ1-1	CAISGTGTVGGEAFF	TGTGCCATCAGTGGGACCGGGACAGTCGGAGGTGAAGCTTTCTTT
few	TRBV13	.	TRBJ2-7	CASSLAREQYF	TGTGCCAGCAGCTTGGCGCGCGAGCAGTACTTC
.	TRBV6-1	TRBD2	TRBJ2-3	CASSDPGSAGGLHTQYF	TGTGCCAGCAGTGATCCTGGCTCAGCGGGAGGGCTGCATACGCAGTATTTT
.	TRBV19	TRBD2	TRBJ2-7	CASSIRSSGSYEQYF	TGTGCCAGTAGTATTAGGTCTAGCGGGTCCTACGAGCAGTACTTC
.	TRBV19	.	TRBJ2-1	CASSIETRGPYNEQFF	TGTGCCAGTAGTATAGAAACTAGGGGCCCCTACAATGAGCAGTTCTTC
once	TRBV7-2	.	TRBJ2-5	CASSPSPQETQYF	TGTGCCAGCAGCCCTAGCCCTCAAGAGACCCAGTACTTC
.	TRBV5-4	TRBD2	TRBJ2-1	CASSLSGRALNEQFF	TGTGCCAGCAGCTTGAGCGGGAGGGCCCTCAATGAGCAGTTCTTC
.	TRBV11-2	.	TRBJ1-5	CASSPAATNQPQHF	TGTGCCAGCAGCCCGGCGGCGACAAATCAGCCCCAGCATTTT
medium-sized	TRBV19	TRBD1	TRBJ2-4	CASSSPTGGNIQYF	TGTGCCAGTAGTTCTCCGACAGGGGGAAACATTCAGTACTTC
.	TRBV28	.	TRBJ2-1	CASRPGGLMYNEQFF	TGTGCCAGCAGACCCGGGGGCTTGATGTACAATGAGCAGTTCTTC
.	TRBV2	TRBD2	TRBJ2-1	CASKPGDYSYNEQFF	TGTGCCAGCAAACCCGGGGACTACTCCTACAATGAGCAGTTCTTC
.	TRBV7-9	TRBD1	TRBJ2-7	CASSLGTGDDEQYF	TGTGCCAGCAGCTTAGGGACAGGGGACGACGAGCAGTACTTC
.	TRBV28	.	TRBJ2-7	CASRPTGYEQYF	TGTGCCAGCAGACCCACAGGTTACGAGCAGTACTTC
.	TRBV7-9	.	TRBJ1-4	CASRVGGEKLFF	TGTGCCAGCAGGGTCGGGGGTGAAAAACTGTTTTTT
.	TRBV29-1	.	TRBJ1-2	CSVAQGLNYGYTF	TGCAGCGTTGCCCAAGGGCTGAACTATGGCTACACCTTC
once	TRBV6-5	.	TRBJ2-3	CASSREQGLGGQYF	TGTGCCAGCAGTCGCGAACAGGGGCTGGGGGGGCAGTATTTT
.	TRBV7-2	TRBD1	TRBJ1-1	CASSQDRHREAFF	TGTGCCAGCAGTCAGGACAGGCATAGAGAAGCTTTCTTT
.	TRBV7-2	TRBD1	TRBJ2-7	CASSLTGQDFYEQYF	TGTGCCAGCAGCTTAACCGGACAGGACTTCTACGAGCAGTACTTC
.	TRBV5-1	.	TRBJ1-1	CASRWDATQLEAFF	TGCGCCAGCAGGTGGGACGCCACCCAACTAGAAGCTTTCTTT
.	TRBV15	.	TRBJ1-4	CATSRGQIATNEKLFF	TGTGCCACCAGCAGAGGGCAGATTGCAACTAATGAAAAACTGTTTTTT
.	TRBV19	TRBD1	TRBJ2-7	CASKGQGPTYEQYF	TGTGCCAGTAAAGGACAGGGCCCTACCTACGAGCAGTACTTC
.	TRBV7-2	TRBD2	TRBJ2-7	CASSFRLAGDNEQYF	TGTGCCAGCAGCTTCCGGCTAGCGGGAGACAACGAGCAGTACTTC
.	TRBV30	TRBD1	TRBJ1-4	CAWSDRGLKLFF	TGTGCCTGGAGTGACAGGGGGCTAAAACTGTTTTTT
.	TRBV28	TRBD1	TRBJ1-5	CASRQGTGRNQPQHF	TGTGCCAGCAGACAGGGGACAGGGAGAAATCAGCCCCAGCATTTT
.	TRBV10-3	.	TRBJ1-2	CATTRSGVDYGYTF	TGTGCCACTACACGGTCGGGGGTCGACTATGGCTACACCTTC
once	TRBV5-1	TRBD1	TRBJ2-2	CASSLGSGGSGELFF	TGCGCCAGCAGCTTGGGGTCAGGGGGATCCGGGGAGCTGTTTTTT
.	TRBV28	.	TRBJ2-3	CASTPGTPENTQYF	TGTGCCAGCACCCCCGGGACCCCCGAGAATACGCAGTATTTT